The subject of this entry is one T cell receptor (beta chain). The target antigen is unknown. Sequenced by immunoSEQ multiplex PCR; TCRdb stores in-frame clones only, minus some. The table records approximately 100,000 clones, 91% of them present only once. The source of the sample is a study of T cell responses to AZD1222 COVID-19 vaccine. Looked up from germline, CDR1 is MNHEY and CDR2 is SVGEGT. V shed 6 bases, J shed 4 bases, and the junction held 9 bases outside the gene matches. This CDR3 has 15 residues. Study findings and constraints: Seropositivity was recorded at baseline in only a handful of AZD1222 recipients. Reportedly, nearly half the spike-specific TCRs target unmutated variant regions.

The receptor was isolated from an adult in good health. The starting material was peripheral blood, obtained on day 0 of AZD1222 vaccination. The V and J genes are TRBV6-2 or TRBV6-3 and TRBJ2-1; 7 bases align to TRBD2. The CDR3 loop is CASSRSGASYNEQFF. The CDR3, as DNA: TGTGCCAGCAGCCGGAGCGGGGCCAGTTACAATGAGCAGTTCTTC.